What follows are 14 T cell receptor beta chains derived from one specimen sequenced in a study of blood T cell repertoires in COVID-19. Repertoires were generated with immunoSEQ multiplex PCR, while TCRdb's copy carries only in-frame clones and drops some. The repertoire holds 350,000 or so clones, 88% seen once, with 1% in the top ten. Sequences were obtained from PBMCs or T cells enriched from blood (not recorded which). These receptor sequences come from a woman under 40 who had been exposed to COVID-19.

The V gene is TRBV21-1, the J gene TRBJ2-3; whether TRBD1, the table's D call, matches the DNA was not checked. TRBV21-1 corresponds to a pseudogene. CDR3 length: 17 residues. Here the CDR3 DNA reads TGTGCCAGCAGCAGCTCGACAGGGATTGAGTCAGCAGATACGCAGTATTTT. Encoded protein: CASSSSTGIESADTQYF.

V and J are TRBV5-1 and TRBJ2-1; perhaps TRBD2 as D (6 bases). Germline lookup yields CDR1 SGHRS and CDR2 YFSETQ. V gave up 0 bases and J gave up 12 bases, with 25 bases separating them. The CDR3 contains 17 residues. The CDR3 DNA reads TGCGCCAGCAGCTTGGCGCTTCTGCGGGACCCCGAGAGTGGGCAGTTCTTC. Amino acids: CASSLALLRDPESGQFF.

CDR3 amino acids: CASSFLRQAPYF. The DNA for the CDR3 is TGTGCCAGTAGTTTCCTTCGACAGGCCCCCTACTTC. V gene TRBV19 combines with J gene TRBJ2-5; TRBD1 might be the D (6 bases). The germline V gene has CDR1 LNHDA and CDR2 SQIVND (reference sequence). This CDR3 has 12 residues. V was cut by 5 bases and J by 14 bases, with 18 bases left in between.

V is TRBV2 and J is TRBJ2-6, with 12 nucleotides matching TRBD1. CDR3 size: 17 residues. Trimming took 4 bases from V and 1 from J; bases not matched to a gene: 2. Germline loops: CDR1 SNHLY, CDR2 FYNNEI. CDR3 region: CASSAGQGASGANVLTF. CDR3 nucleotide sequence: TGTGCCAGCAGTGCGGGACAGGGGGCATCTGGGGCCAACGTCCTGACTTTC.

The chain recombines TRBV5-5 with TRBJ1-1, with D tentatively TRBD1 (5 bases). There are 13 residues in the CDR3. Germline CDR1 reads SGHKS; CDR2 reads YYEKEE (reference sequence). Trimming stripped 8 bases from V and 3 bases from J, with 14 bases between. DNA for the CDR3: TGTGCCAGTATCGAGACAGCATACACTGAAGCTTTCTTT. It translates to CASIETAYTEAFF.

Points on this clone: An end of the junction differs from the germline gene, which may be a read error. V and J are TRBV28 and TRBJ2-7, with 13 bases aligning to TRBD2. Germline lookup yields CDR1 MDHEN and CDR2 SYDVKM. This CDR3 has 20 amino acids. CDR3 DNA: TGTGCCAGCAGCTTATTTCTCGGGGGCGGTCCACTAGCGGGAGGGAACGAGCAGTACTTC. Its translation: CASSLFLGGGPLAGGNEQYF. Supplemented by reference TRBV28 and TRBJ2-7, the full variable domain reads DVKVTQSSRYLVKRTGEKVFLECVQDMDHENMFWYRQDPGLGLRLIYFSYDVKMKEKGDIPEGYSVSREKKERFSLILESASTNQTSMYLCASSLFLGGGPLAGGNEQYFGPGTRLTVT.

In nucleotides, the CDR3 is TGTGCCAGCAGCTCAGGGGGAGCGGCCAGCTCCTACGAGCAGTACTTC. Protein product: CASSSGGAASSYEQYF. This chain uses TRBV11-3 with TRBJ2-7; the match to TRBD1 covers 7 bases. V was pared by 4 bases and J by 0 bases, with 9 bases of the junction left unmatched. CDR3 length: 16 residues. Germline loops: CDR1 SGHNT, CDR2 YENEEA.

The chain carries TRBV5-1 and TRBJ1-6, with unresolved D. The germline V and J ends were trimmed by 1 base and 7 bases, with 6 bases remaining between them. The CDR3 runs to 13 residues. Germline values: CDR1 SGHRS, CDR2 YFSETQ. CDR3 in amino acids: CASSLQVNSPLHF. In DNA, the CDR3 is TGCGCCAGCAGCTTGCAGGTGAATTCACCCCTCCACTTT.

This clone appeared a single time. This chain links TRBV28 with TRBJ2-5, with 7 positions matching TRBD1. CDR1 and CDR2 from the germline V gene are MDHEN and SYDVKM. V lost 5 bases, J lost 2 bases, and 8 bases stayed unmatched. The CDR3 has 15 amino acids. CDR3 amino acids: CASSLVLGQQETQYF. The CDR3 DNA reads TGTGCCAGCAGTCTCGTCCTGGGACAGCAAGAGACCCAGTACTTC.

The chain joins TRBV7-3 to TRBJ1-6, with D hard to call. The CDR3 covers 16 residues. V dropped 5 bases and J dropped 5 bases, with 16 bases sitting between them. Germline CDR1 and CDR2: SGHTA and FQGTGA. The CDR3 sequence is CASSSRGVGNNSPLHF. The DNA of the CDR3 is TGTGCCAGCAGCAGCCGAGGTGTCGGGAATAATTCACCCCTCCACTTT.

This clone was recorded once. Other DNA sequences from this sample encode an identical CDR3 as well. The rearrangement uses TRBV6-5 and TRBJ1-5; 8 bases are shared with TRBD1. V shed 5 bases and J 1 base; nucleotides not matched to a gene: 1. CDR3 size: 14 residues. Germline V gene lookup returns CDR1 MNHEY and CDR2 SVGAGI. The CDR3 reads CASSRTGSNQPQHF. The CDR3 region has the DNA TGTGCCAGCAGTCGGACAGGGAGCAATCAGCCCCAGCATTTT.

This sequence joins TRBV3-1 (or the pseudogene TRBV3-2) and TRBJ1-2; D possibly corresponds to TRBD1 (5 bases). This CDR3 comprises 15 residues. Germline CDR1 reads LGHDT; CDR2 reads YNNKEL (reference sequence). The V end was cut by 4 bases, the J end by 4 bases, with 16 bases between. CDR3 amino acids: CASSPTPARAYGYTF. The CDR3 DNA sequence: TGTGCCAGCAGCCCGACCCCGGCCAGGGCCTATGGCTACACCTTC.

This clone was picked up one time. V gene TRBV5-6 combines with J gene TRBJ2-7, with 14 positions matching TRBD2. Per the germline V gene, CDR1 is SGHDT and CDR2 is YYEEEE. This CDR3 is 16 amino acids long. V lost 0 bases to trimming and J lost 4 bases; unmatched junction nucleotides: 3. The CDR3 loop is CASSLVGTSGSYEQYF. CDR3 coding DNA: TGTGCCAGCAGCTTGGTGGGGACTAGCGGGAGTTACGAGCAGTACTTC. Variable domain in full (rest from reference TRBV5-6 and TRBJ2-7): DAGVTQSPTHLIKTRGQQVTLRCSPKSGHDTVSWYQQALGQGPQFIFQYYEEEERQRGNFPDRFSGHQFPNYSSELNVNALLLGDSALYLCASSLVGTSGSYEQYFGPGTRLTVT.

This sequence joins TRBV6-6 and TRBJ2-7; 10 nucleotides agree with TRBD2. Germline assignment: CDR1 MNHNY and CDR2 SVGAGI (reference sequence). The ends lost 10 bases at V and 4 bases at J; junction bases unmatched: 4. This CDR3 has 12 amino acids. Written as DNA, the CDR3 is TGTGCCACCTCACTAGCGGGATACGAGCAGTACTTC. Amino acids: CATSLAGYEQYF.